The 10 T cell receptor beta chains reported below all come from one sample, sequenced in a study of shared clonotypes between healthy human individuals. Clones were read by immunoSEQ multiplex PCR, and TCRdb kept only the in-frame ones, dropping some. This sample carries about 500,000 clones, 60% to 80% of them seen once, and the ten largest clones take about 11%. The sequencing sample was made of PBMCs. The receptors shown here come from a woman aged 35 to 49 in good health. Some clones in this sample may be carry-over from other donors' samples.

Remarks on this clone: Possible read error: a much larger clone is one base away. The chain links TRBV6-1 to TRBJ1-2, with D possibly TRBD1 on 6 matching bases. Trimming pared 1 base from V and 8 bases from J, leaving 17 bases between. This CDR3 has 15 residues. CDR1 MNHNS and CDR2 SASEGT come from the germline V gene. CDR3 amino acids: CASSEENRVRGGYTF. The CDR3 bases are TGTGCCAGCAGTGAAGAGAACAGGGTGCGCGGAGGCTACACCTTC.

V gene TRBV7-9 combines with J gene TRBJ1-4, with D possibly TRBD1 on 5 matching bases. There are 15 residues in the CDR3. Deletions cut 2 bases from V and 4 bases from J, with 11 bases between. CDR1 and CDR2 (germline): SEHNR, FQNEAQ (reference sequence). The CDR3 is CASSLSGGNNEKLFF. CDR3 DNA sequence: TGTGCCAGCAGCTTATCGGGGGGGAATAATGAAAAACTGTTTTTT. Together with reference TRBV7-9 and TRBJ1-4, the CDR3 gives the full variable domain: DTGVSQNPRHKITKRGQNVTFRCDPISEHNRLYWYRQTLGQGPEFLTYFQNEAQLEKSRLLSDRFSAERPKGSFSTLEIQRTEQGDSAMYLCASSLSGGNNEKLFFGSGTQLSVL.

The chain is built from TRBV7-9 and TRBJ2-3; 7 nucleotides align to TRBD2. The CDR3 runs to 14 residues. With V trimmed by 7 bases and J by 5 bases, 9 bases remained unmatched. Germline values: CDR1 SEHNR, CDR2 FQNEAQ (reference sequence). The CDR3 reads CASIPGREGDTQYF. CDR3 DNA: TGTGCCAGCATCCCGGGGAGGGAGGGAGATACGCAGTATTTT. The variable domain in full, with the rest retrieved from reference TRBV7-9 and TRBJ2-3, is DTGVSQNPRHKITKRGQNVTFRCDPISEHNRLYWYRQTLGQGPEFLTYFQNEAQLEKSRLLSDRFSAERPKGSFSTLEIQRTEQGDSAMYLCASIPGREGDTQYFGPGTRLTVL.

In nucleotides, the CDR3 is TGCGCCAGCAGCCAAGCCCTCCGGGCGATTGAAAAACTGTTTTTT. Protein product: CASSQALRAIEKLFF. The V gene is TRBV4-1, the J gene TRBJ1-4; D not certain. V lost 1 base, J lost 7 bases, and 13 bases lay in between. CDR1 is MGHRA and CDR2 is YSYEKL in the germline V gene. CDR3 size: 15 residues.

The V gene is TRBV29-1, the J gene TRBJ1-1; tentatively, D is TRBD1 (6 bases). V was shortened by 4 bases and J by 1 base, with 10 bases between the two germline ends. The CDR3 totals 13 residues. Looked up from germline, CDR1 is SQVTM and CDR2 is ANQGSEA. The CDR3 DNA is TGCAGCGTTGGGGGCAGGGGGAACACTGAAGCTTTCTTT. It yields the protein CSVGGRGNTEAFF.

The chain is built from TRBV11-2 and TRBJ1-1; D gene unclear. Germline V gene data show CDR1 as SGHAT and CDR2 as FQNNGV. CDR3 length: 13 residues. V lost 2 bases to trimming and J lost 1 base, with 5 bases between them. CDR3 protein: CASSLSGNTEAFF. CDR3 nucleotide sequence: TGTGCCAGCAGCTTAAGTGGGAACACTGAAGCTTTCTTT.

As regards this clone: An end of the junction does not agree with germline; a read error may underlie this. The identical CDR3 is also encoded by other nucleotide sequences in the sample. V is TRBV28 and J is TRBJ1-2; D gene uncertain. The CDR3 has 15 residues. Germline V gene lookup returns CDR1 MDHEN and CDR2 SYDVKM. For the CDR3, the DNA is TGTGCCAGCAACTCCCCCACTCGAGCTAACTATGGCTATACCTTC. Encoded protein: CASNSPTRANYGYTF.

The chain links TRBV30 to TRBJ1-4; 9 bases align to TRBD1. V lost 2 bases to trimming and J lost 6 bases; unmatched junction nucleotides: 16. Per the germline V gene, CDR1 is GTSNPN and CDR2 is SVGIG (reference sequence). The CDR3 is 18 residues long. DNA of the CDR3: TGTGCCTGGAGTCCGGAGGGCTTCGCCGGGACAGGGCATGAAAAACTGTTTTTT. Amino acid sequence: CAWSPEGFAGTGHEKLFF.

The chain carries TRBV10-3 and TRBJ2-5, with D perhaps TRBD1 (6 bases). Trimming removed 2 bases at V and 5 bases at J, with 12 bases between. This CDR3 is built from 14 residues. In germline, CDR1 is ENHRY, CDR2 SYGVKD. The CDR3 protein is CAISEEQGTETQYF. The CDR3 DNA is TGTGCCATCAGTGAGGAACAGGGTACGGAGACCCAGTACTTC.

Turning to this clone: A read error may produce the germline difference seen at one junction end. The chain employs TRBV7-7 and TRBJ2-3; D is possibly TRBD1 or TRBD2 (5 bases each). Germline lookup yields CDR1 SSHAT and CDR2 FNYEAQ (reference sequence). This CDR3 region has 15 residues. This CDR3 reads CASSLGVGTTDTQYF. For the CDR3, the DNA is TGTGCTAGCAGCTTAGGGGTCGGGACGACAGATACGCAGTATTTT. Variable domain in full (rest from reference TRBV7-7 and TRBJ2-3): GAGVSQSPRYKVTKRGQDVTLRCDPISSHATLYWYQQALGQGPEFLTYFNYEAQPDKSGLPSDRFSAERPEGSISTLTIQRTEQRDSAMYRCASSLGVGTTDTQYFGPGTRLTVL.